One and the same sample provided the 19 T cell receptor beta chains below, sequenced in a study of T cells expressing NK-cell markers. For each CDR3 protein, TCRdb gives one entry from its re-call of the 5' RACE reads, without DNA. This listing includes 350,000 to 400,000 distinct CDR3 sequences. The specimen was blood T cells: a sorted CD56 or NKG2C T cell subset, CD4+ or CD8+ T cells, or bulk PBMC T cells (not recorded which). These receptors came from a woman aged 50 to 65 in good health.

J is TRBJ1-2 and V is TRBV30; TCRdb gives TRBD1 as the D gene, but with no DNA this cannot be confirmed. Germline CDR1 GTSNPN, CDR2 SVGIG (reference sequence). This CDR3 is built from 12 residues. Here the CDR3 reads CAWRRDPYGYTF.

This chain joins TRBV7-8 and TRBJ2-1. The germline V gene encodes CDR1 SGHVS and CDR2 FQNEAQ. This CDR3 region has 15 residues. The CDR3 sequence: CASSLEWTPSNEQFF.

The chain employs TRBV6-5 and TRBJ2-1; lacking DNA, the TRBD1 call made by TCRdb goes unchecked. The V gene's germline CDR1 is MNHEY and CDR2 SVGAGI. The CDR3 totals 16 residues. The CDR3 sequence is CASSGFGEPGQAVQFF.

V is TRBV10-3 and J is TRBJ1-1; TCRdb indicates TRBD1, and absent DNA this call remains unverified. CDR3 size: 15 residues. Germline V CDR1 and CDR2: ENHRY, SYGVKD. The CDR3 is CAISERQGLNTEAFF.

The chain links TRBV3-1 to TRBJ2-7; the D call from TCRdb, TRBD2, cannot be confirmed without DNA. The CDR3 loop spans 16 amino acids. In germline, CDR1 is LGHDT, CDR2 YNNKEL (reference sequence). The CDR3 sequence is CASSQAGTSASYEQYF.

The rearrangement links TRBV7-9 to TRBJ2-5; as DNA is missing, the TRBD2 call by TCRdb cannot be tested. CDR1 and CDR2 (germline): SEHNR, FQNEAQ (reference sequence). The CDR3 is 15 residues long. The CDR3 protein is CASGPLLAVQETQYF. Variable domain in full (rest from reference TRBV7-9 and TRBJ2-5): DTGVSQNPRHKITKRGQNVTFRCDPISEHNRLYWYRQTLGQGPEFLTYFQNEAQLEKSRLLSDRFSAERPKGSFSTLEIQRTEQGDSAMYLCASGPLLAVQETQYFGPGTRLLVL.

The V gene is TRBV29-1, the J gene TRBJ2-5; TCRdb selects TRBD1, and the lack of DNA leaves this call unchecked. The germline V gene has CDR1 SQVTM and CDR2 ANQGSEA. The CDR3 consists of 14 residues. CDR3 loop: CSVDRQGASETQYF. The complete variable domain, with remaining parts taken from reference TRBV29-1 and TRBJ2-5, reads SAVISQKPSRDICQRGTSLTIQCQVDSQVTMMFWYRQQPGQSLTLIATANQGSEATYESGFVIDKFPISRPNLTFSTLTVSNMSPEDSSIYLCSVDRQGASETQYFGPGTRLLVL.

The V call is TRBV24-1, the J call TRBJ1-5; TCRdb reports TRBD1, a call that lacks DNA to check it against. CDR3 size: 17 residues. Germline values: CDR1 KGHDR, CDR2 SFDVKD. This CDR3 is CATSDSEGSPGNQPQHF.

V and J are TRBV6-5 and TRBJ2-7; TCRdb's assignment of TRBD1 cannot be checked, as there is no DNA. The V gene's germline CDR1 is MNHEY and CDR2 SVGAGI. This CDR3 comprises 12 residues. CDR3 sequence: CASGDGVYEQYF.

The chain recombines TRBV12-3 or TRBV12-4 with TRBJ1-3. This CDR3 is 16 amino acids long. CDR3 residues: CASSLRLILSGNTIYF.

The V and J genes are TRBV29-1 and TRBJ2-1; TCRdb designates TRBD1, a call that cannot be tested without DNA. The CDR3 runs to 15 residues. The germline V gene has CDR1 SQVTM and CDR2 ANQGSEA. CDR3 amino acids: CSVDFWGRNDNEQFF.

The CDR3 loop is CASSFMFQPNEKLFF. This chain uses TRBV11-3 with TRBJ1-4. Germline-derived CDR1 and CDR2 are SGHNT and YENEEA. The CDR3 covers 15 residues.

The V call is TRBV29-1, the J call TRBJ2-3. Germline CDR1 is SQVTM and CDR2 is ANQGSEA. CDR3 size: 11 residues. The CDR3 loop reads CSVELGYTQYF.

The V call is TRBV20-1, the J call TRBJ2-4; the D call from TCRdb, TRBD2, cannot be confirmed without DNA. Germline V gene sequence: CDR1 DFQATT, CDR2 SNEGSKA (reference sequence). This CDR3 contains 14 residues. The CDR3 protein is CSASLAVAKNIQYF.

The chain joins TRBV12-3 or TRBV12-4 to TRBJ1-6; TCRdb's D call, TRBD1, is unchecked because there is no DNA. This CDR3 is 15 amino acids long. The CDR3 protein is CASSYAGESNSPLHF.

The chain carries TRBV12-3 or TRBV12-4 and TRBJ1-5. The CDR3 runs to 12 residues. CDR3: CASSDEWRPQHF.

The chain uses TRBV7-8 and TRBJ2-6. Germline V gene data show CDR1 as SGHVS and CDR2 as FQNEAQ. The CDR3 has 19 residues. The CDR3 sequence is CASSLAARSAYSGANVLTF.

The chain employs TRBV3-1 and TRBJ2-3; TCRdb outputs TRBD1, but without DNA this stays unchecked. Germline CDR1 is LGHDT and CDR2 is YNNKEL (reference sequence). CDR3 size: 15 residues. Here the CDR3 reads CASSQRYRTVDTQYF.

This rearrangement joins TRBV6-6 to TRBJ1-3; there is no DNA to check the TCRdb D call of TRBD1. CDR1 MNHNY and CDR2 SVGAGI come from the germline V gene (reference sequence). This CDR3 has 13 amino acids. CDR3 loop: CASSGTSGNTIYF.